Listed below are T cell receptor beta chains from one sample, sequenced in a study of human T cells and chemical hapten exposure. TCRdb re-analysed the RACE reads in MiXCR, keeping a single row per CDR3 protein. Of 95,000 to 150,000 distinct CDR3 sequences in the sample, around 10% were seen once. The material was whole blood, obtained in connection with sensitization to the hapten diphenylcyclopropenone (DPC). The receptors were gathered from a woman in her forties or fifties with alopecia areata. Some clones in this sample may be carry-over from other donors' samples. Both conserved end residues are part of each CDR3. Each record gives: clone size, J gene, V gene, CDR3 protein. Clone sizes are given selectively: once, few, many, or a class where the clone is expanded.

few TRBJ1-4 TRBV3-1 CASSQQTTNEKLFF
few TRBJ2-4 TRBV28 CASSLGVAVAKNIQYF
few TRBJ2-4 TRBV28 CASSSPGLLAKNIQYF
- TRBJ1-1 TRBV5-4 CASSLVDAAEAFF
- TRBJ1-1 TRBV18 CASSPGQDTEAFF
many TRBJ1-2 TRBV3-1 CASSHGDRGHYGYTF
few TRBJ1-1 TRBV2 CASTIPPDMNTEAFF
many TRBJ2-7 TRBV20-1 CSAREAGENEQYF
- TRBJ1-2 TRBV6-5 CASSPDSLLNYGYTF
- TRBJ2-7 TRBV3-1 CASSSPQGTFLYEQYF
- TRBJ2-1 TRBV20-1 CSGWASGKNEQFF
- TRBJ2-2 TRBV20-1 CSARDPNSAGELFF
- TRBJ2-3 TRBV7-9 CASSLESSPAQYF
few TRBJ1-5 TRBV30 CAWSESTAEQPQHF
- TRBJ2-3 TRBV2 CASKREHVSTDTQYF
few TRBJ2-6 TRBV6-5 CASSYSRVSGANVLTF
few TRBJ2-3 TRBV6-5 CASRRTGADTQYF
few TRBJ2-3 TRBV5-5 CASSRPTDTQYF
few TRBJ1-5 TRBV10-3 CAIGSEGGNQPQHF
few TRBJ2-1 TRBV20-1 CSAYRVLWDNEQFF
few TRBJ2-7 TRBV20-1 CSVGLRAAGGREQYF
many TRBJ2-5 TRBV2 CASSDTGLAQYF
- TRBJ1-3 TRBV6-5 CASSYSQFSSGNTIYF
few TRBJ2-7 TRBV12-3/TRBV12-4 CASSSSGRAGEQYF
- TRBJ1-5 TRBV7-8 CASSFSQGPSQPQHF
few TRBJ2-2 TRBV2 CASSEVTGGTGELFF
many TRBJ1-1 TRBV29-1 CSVSARAGAFF
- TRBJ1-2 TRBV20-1 CSAGDRANYGYTF
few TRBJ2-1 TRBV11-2 CASSYTTSGRYNEQFF
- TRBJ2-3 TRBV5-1 CASSQTGEVGDTQYF
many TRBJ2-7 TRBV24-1 CATSDARSIYEQYF
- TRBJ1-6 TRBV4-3 CASSQEGGDSYNSPLHF
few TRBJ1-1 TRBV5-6 CASSWPSDTEAFF
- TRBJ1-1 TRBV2 CASRGMNTEAFF
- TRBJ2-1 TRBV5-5 CASRLAGGRSYNEQFF
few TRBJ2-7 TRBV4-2 CASSQEGTLRYEQYF
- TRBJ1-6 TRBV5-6 CASSTGTGYNSPLHF
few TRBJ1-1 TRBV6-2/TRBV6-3 CATVTGGFTEAFF
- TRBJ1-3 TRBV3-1 CASSPGTDSGNTIYF
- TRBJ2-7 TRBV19 CASNTLGDEQYF
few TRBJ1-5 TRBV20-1 CSARLRGQANQPQHF